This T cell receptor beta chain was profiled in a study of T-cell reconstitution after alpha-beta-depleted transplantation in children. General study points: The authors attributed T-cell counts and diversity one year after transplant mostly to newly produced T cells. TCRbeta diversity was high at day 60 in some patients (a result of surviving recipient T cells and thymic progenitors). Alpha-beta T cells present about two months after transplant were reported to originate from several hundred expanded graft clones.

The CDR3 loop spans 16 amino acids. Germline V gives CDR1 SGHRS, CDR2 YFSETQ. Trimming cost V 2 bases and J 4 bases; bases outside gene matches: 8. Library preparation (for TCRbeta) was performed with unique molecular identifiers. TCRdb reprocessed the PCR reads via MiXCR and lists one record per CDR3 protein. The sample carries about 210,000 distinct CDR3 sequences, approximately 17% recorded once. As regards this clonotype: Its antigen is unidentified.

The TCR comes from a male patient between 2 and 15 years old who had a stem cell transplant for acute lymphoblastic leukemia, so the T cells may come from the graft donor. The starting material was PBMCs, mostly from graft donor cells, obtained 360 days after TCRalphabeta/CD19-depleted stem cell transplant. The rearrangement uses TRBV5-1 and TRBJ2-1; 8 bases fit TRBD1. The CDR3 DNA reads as TGCGCCAGCAGCTTAAAACTGGGACAGGTTTACAATGAGCAGTTCTTC. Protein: CASSLKLGQVYNEQFF.